One sample yielded the 21 T cell receptor beta chains listed below, sequenced in a study of blood T cell repertoires in COVID-19. Only in-frame clones appear in the TCRdb table, and some are missing; sequencing was by immunoSEQ multiplex PCR. This table holds around 700,000 clones, around 89% found once. Sequencing used peripheral blood. Receptor source: a woman aged 18-30 years with acute or convalescent COVID-19.

The gene calls are TRBV6-4 and TRBJ2-1; 11 positions agree with TRBD2. CDR1 is MRHNA, CDR2 SNTAGT, per germline. This CDR3 has 15 amino acids. V dropped 1 base and J dropped 8; count of bases not matched to a gene: 4. CDR3 in DNA: TGTGCCAGCAGTGACTTAGCGGGGGGGCTGGATGAGCAGTTCTTC. Its protein product is CASSDLAGGLDEQFF.

The genes are TRBV10-2 and TRBJ2-7; 10 bases line up with TRBD1. CDR1 is WSHSY and CDR2 is SAAADI in the germline V gene. This CDR3 contains 14 residues. With 5 bases clipped from V and 4 bases from J, the junction kept 5 bases outside the gene matches. Here the CDR3 reads CASSTGTGVYEQYF. The CDR3, as DNA: TGCGCCAGCAGTACCGGGACAGGGGTATACGAGCAGTACTTC.

The chain employs TRBV4-1 and TRBJ2-7; no definite D call. The CDR3 is made up of 16 amino acids. Germline V gene lookup returns CDR1 MGHRA and CDR2 YSYEKL. Trimming left V 1 base short and J 0 bases short, with 13 bases between. The CDR3 loop is CASSQVSLASSYEQYF. Written as DNA, the CDR3 is TGCGCCAGCAGCCAAGTATCGTTAGCCAGCTCCTACGAGCAGTACTTC.

The V gene is TRBV6-2 or TRBV6-3, the J gene TRBJ2-3; perhaps TRBD1 as D (6 bases). The V end was cut by 6 bases, the J end by 3 bases, with 7 bases between. Per germline, CDR1 MNHEY and CDR2 SVGEGT. This CDR3 region has 12 residues. CDR3 coding DNA: TGTGCCAGCAGCGACAGGACAGATACGCAGTATTTT. Its protein product is CASSDRTDTQYF.

This chain links TRBV5-1 with TRBJ2-6; unclear D gene. Germline V gene sequence: CDR1 SGHRS, CDR2 YFSETQ. This CDR3 is 16 amino acids long. With 0 bases removed from V and 0 bases from J, the gap between germline ends came to 7 bases. DNA for the CDR3: TGCGCCAGCAGCTTGGACTCAACCTCTGGGGCCAACGTCCTGACTTTC. Translation gives CASSLDSTSGANVLTF.

About this clone itself: This specimen includes other DNA sequences encoding the same CDR3. The chain is built from TRBV3-1 (or the pseudogene TRBV3-2) and TRBJ1-1; D remains ambiguous. Germline CDR1 is LGHDT and CDR2 is YNNKEL (reference sequence). The CDR3 sequence is 12 residues long. V shed 1 base and J shed 4 bases, with 4 bases lying between them. The CDR3: CASSQAGTEAFF. The CDR3 nucleotides read TGTGCCAGCAGCCAAGCGGGCACTGAAGCTTTCTTT.

CDR3 sequence reads: CASSLGQVRVGWTEQYF. The CDR3 DNA follows: TGCGCCAGCAGCTTGGGACAGGTCCGCGTCGGATGGACCGAGCAGTACTTC. V usage is TRBV5-1 and J usage is TRBJ2-7; D is perhaps TRBD1 (6 bases). Trimming took 0 bases from V and 6 from J, leaving 22 bases between them. Germline V gene lookup returns CDR1 SGHRS and CDR2 YFSETQ. This CDR3 is 17 amino acids long.

The rearrangement joins TRBV29-1 to TRBJ1-1; TRBD1 matches 11 bases. Germline V gives CDR1 SQVTM, CDR2 ANQGSEA. V gave up 7 bases and J gave up 6 bases; unmatched junction bases: 7. This CDR3 comprises 13 residues. DNA for the CDR3: TGCAGCGGAACGGGACAGGGGGTCTCTGAAGCTTTCTTT. It yields the protein CSGTGQGVSEAFF. The entire variable domain, with the rest obtained from reference TRBV29-1 and TRBJ1-1, is as follows: SAVISQKPSRDICQRGTSLTIQCQVDSQVTMMFWYRQQPGQSLTLIATANQGSEATYESGFVIDKFPISRPNLTFSTLTVSNMSPEDSSIYLCSGTGQGVSEAFFGQGTRLTVV.

The CDR3 sequence is CASSSAGPSGQPQHF. The CDR3 DNA sequence: TGTGCCAGTAGTTCGGCAGGGCCATCGGGTCAGCCCCAGCATTTT. The genes are TRBV19 and TRBJ1-5; possible D gene TRBD1, 5 bases. V was shortened by 5 bases and J by 6 bases, with 17 bases between the two germline ends. The CDR3 extends over 15 amino acids. The V gene's germline CDR1 is LNHDA and CDR2 SQIVND (reference sequence).

The table lists this clone with a few counts. This chain connects TRBV7-9 to TRBJ1-1; TRBD1 matches at 8 bases. The J segment lost 1 base and the V segment lost 0 bases, leaving 4 bases of the junction unmatched. The CDR3 loop spans 16 amino acids. Germline V gene lookup returns CDR1 SEHNR and CDR2 FQNEAQ (reference sequence). DNA of the CDR3: TGTGCCAGCAGCTTAGCCTTCGGGACAGGGAACACTGAAGCTTTCTTT. This encodes CASSLAFGTGNTEAFF.

This chain links TRBV7-9 with TRBJ1-2; tentatively, D is TRBD1 (6 bases). Germline lookup yields CDR1 SEHNR and CDR2 FQNEAQ (reference sequence). Trimming left V 4 bases short and J 4 bases short, with 16 bases between. The CDR3 is 15 residues long. The CDR3: CASSSQRGQVYGYTF. The DNA of the CDR3 is TGTGCCAGCAGCTCCCAGCGGGGACAAGTCTATGGCTACACCTTC. The full variable domain, its missing parts supplied by reference TRBV7-9 and TRBJ1-2, is DTGVSQNPRHKITKRGQNVTFRCDPISEHNRLYWYRQTLGQGPEFLTYFQNEAQLEKSRLLSDRFSAERPKGSFSTLEIQRTEQGDSAMYLCASSSQRGQVYGYTFGSGTRLTVV.

V usage is TRBV12-3 or TRBV12-4 and J usage is TRBJ2-3; D is unresolved. V was clipped by 3 bases and J by 6 bases, with 10 bases between them. This CDR3 contains 13 residues. Written as DNA, the CDR3 is TGTGCCAGCAGTTTCTGGGCTGGGGATACGCAGTATTTT. This translates into CASSFWAGDTQYF.

The chain carries TRBV5-5 and TRBJ1-2; D may be TRBD1 (6 bases). The CDR3 runs to 16 residues. Looked up from germline, CDR1 is SGHKS and CDR2 is YYEKEE (reference sequence). V was shortened by 4 bases and J by 5 bases, with 21 bases between the two germline ends. DNA of the CDR3: TGTGCCAGCAGCAAGGAGCCGGGACAATATTCTTATGGCTACACCTTC. Protein: CASSKEPGQYSYGYTF.

This clone was detected only once. The chain combines TRBV5-1 with TRBJ1-2, with 10 bases that match TRBD1. With 3 bases clipped from V and 6 bases from J, the junction kept 2 bases outside the gene matches. The CDR3 has 13 amino acids. CDR1 SGHRS and CDR2 YFSETQ come from the germline V gene. Here the CDR3 DNA reads TGCGCCAGCAGCTGGGGGACAGGGGATGGCTACACCTTC. Translation: CASSWGTGDGYTF.

This chain uses TRBV27 with TRBJ1-2; D ambiguous. Trimming took off 2 bases at V and 2 bases at J, with 21 bases between the two ends. This CDR3 is 18 amino acids long. Germline-derived CDR1 and CDR2 are MNHEY and SMNVEV (reference sequence). CDR3: CASSLEQISLRENYGYTF. The CDR3 DNA is TGTGCCAGCAGTTTAGAACAGATATCCTTAAGGGAGAACTATGGCTACACCTTC.

This chain connects TRBV5-1 to TRBJ2-7; TRBD1 aligns across 8 bases. Germline V gene data show CDR1 as SGHRS and CDR2 as YFSETQ. The CDR3 extends over 15 amino acids. The V gene end was trimmed by 4 bases and the J gene end by 3 bases; junction bases not matched to a gene: 9. CDR3 nucleotides: TGCGCCAGCAGCCCTCAAGGACAGGGATTCTACGAGCAGTACTTC. This encodes CASSPQGQGFYEQYF.

The chain uses TRBV12-3 or TRBV12-4 and TRBJ1-3; no reliable D call. The V end lost 7 bases, the J end lost 8 bases, and 9 bases lay between the germline ends. CDR3 length: 11 amino acids. The CDR3 DNA sequence: TGTGCCAGCACCCCGAGGGACACCATATATTTT. Protein: CASTPRDTIYF.

This clone has only one observation. V is TRBV7-2 and J is TRBJ1-5; TRBD1 might be the D (5 bases). CDR1 SGHTA and CDR2 FQGNSA come from the germline V gene. V gave up 2 bases and J gave up 5 bases, with 13 bases separating them. The CDR3 sequence is 15 residues long. The CDR3 region has the DNA TGTGCCAGCAGCTTATCCGGGGGGACCTATCAGCCCCAGCATTTT. The encoded protein is CASSLSGGTYQPQHF.

This rearrangement joins TRBV9 to TRBJ2-6; the match to TRBD2 covers 13 bases. Germline V gives CDR1 SGDLS, CDR2 YYNGEE. The ends lost 1 base at V and 2 bases at J; junction bases unmatched: 3. The CDR3 has 18 residues. CDR3 DNA: TGTGCCAGCAGCGTATCCACTAGCGGGGGGGCTGGGGCCAACGTCCTGACTTTC. The encoded protein is CASSVSTSGGAGANVLTF.

The chain combines TRBV6-5 with TRBJ1-3; no reliable D call. Trimming took 6 bases from V and 0 from J, leaving 9 bases between them. Germline V gives CDR1 MNHEY, CDR2 SVGAGI. The CDR3 covers 14 residues. CDR3 region: CASRIQYSGNTIYF. The CDR3 DNA sequence: TGTGCCAGCAGAATACAGTACTCTGGAAACACCATATATTTT.

The DNA of the CDR3 is TGCGCCAGCAGCCTTAGCGGGGGAGGAGAGACCCAGTACTTC. Translating gives CASSLSGGGETQYF. J is TRBJ2-5 and V is TRBV5-1; 9 bases are a match to TRBD2. Looked up from germline, CDR1 is SGHRS and CDR2 is YFSETQ. Trimming took 4 bases from V and 4 from J; bases not matched to a gene: 5. The CDR3 is made up of 14 amino acids.